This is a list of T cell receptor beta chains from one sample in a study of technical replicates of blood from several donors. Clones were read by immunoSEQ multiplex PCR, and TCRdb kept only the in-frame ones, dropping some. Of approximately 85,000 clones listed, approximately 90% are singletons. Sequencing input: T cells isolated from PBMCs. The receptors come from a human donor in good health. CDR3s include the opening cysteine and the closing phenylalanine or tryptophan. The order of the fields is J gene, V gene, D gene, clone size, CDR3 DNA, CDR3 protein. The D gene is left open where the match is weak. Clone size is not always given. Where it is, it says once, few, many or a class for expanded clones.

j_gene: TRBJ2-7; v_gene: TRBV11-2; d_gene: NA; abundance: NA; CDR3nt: TGTGCCAGCAGCCATCGCTTTGCGAGCTCCTACGAGCAGTACTTC; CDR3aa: CASSHRFASSYEQYF
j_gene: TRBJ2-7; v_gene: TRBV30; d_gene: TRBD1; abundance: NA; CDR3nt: TGTGCCTGGAGTGTAGGCCAGGGGGACAACGAGCAGTACTTC; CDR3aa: CAWSVGQGDNEQYF
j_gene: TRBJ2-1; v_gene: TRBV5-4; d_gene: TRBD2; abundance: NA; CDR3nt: TGTGCCAGCAGCCGCGGACTAGCCAGCAATGAGCAGTTCTTC; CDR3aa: CASSRGLASNEQFF
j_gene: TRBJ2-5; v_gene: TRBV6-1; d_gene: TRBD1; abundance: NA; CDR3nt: TGTGCCAGCTCCCAAGGAGCAGGGGGCGGACAGACCCAGTACTTC; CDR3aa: CASSQGAGGGQTQYF
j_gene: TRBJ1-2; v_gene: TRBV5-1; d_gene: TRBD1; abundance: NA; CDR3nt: TGCGCCAGCAGCACAGGGACAGGGGGCGATAGTTTGTATGGCTACACCTTC; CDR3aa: CASSTGTGGDSLYGYTF
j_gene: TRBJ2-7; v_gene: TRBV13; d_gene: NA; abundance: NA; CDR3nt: TGTGCCAGCAGCTTACAAGGGGATTACGAGCAGTACTTC; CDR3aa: CASSLQGDYEQYF
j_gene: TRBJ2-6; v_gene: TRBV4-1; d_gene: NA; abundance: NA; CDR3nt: TGCGCCAGCAGCAAGCCAGGACAGTCTCGGGCCAACGTCCTGACTTTC; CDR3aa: CASSKPGQSRANVLTF
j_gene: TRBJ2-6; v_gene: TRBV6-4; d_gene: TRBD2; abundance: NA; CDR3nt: TGTGCCAGCAGTGAGCGGGAGGGCTCTGGGGCCAACGTCCTGACTTTC; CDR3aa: CASSEREGSGANVLTF
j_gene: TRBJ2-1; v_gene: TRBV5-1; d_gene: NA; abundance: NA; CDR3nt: TGCGCCAGCAGCTTGGACAGGAGCTTTTACAATGAGCAGTTCTTC; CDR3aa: CASSLDRSFYNEQFF
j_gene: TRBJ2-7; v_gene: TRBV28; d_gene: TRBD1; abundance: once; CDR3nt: TGTGCCAGCAGATGGACAGGGATCTACGAGCAGTACTTC; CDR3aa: CASRWTGIYEQYF
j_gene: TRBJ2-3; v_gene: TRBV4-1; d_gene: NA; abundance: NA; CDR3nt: TGCGCCAGCAGCCCCTCCGGGGTTAGCACAGATACGCAGTATTTT; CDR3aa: CASSPSGVSTDTQYF
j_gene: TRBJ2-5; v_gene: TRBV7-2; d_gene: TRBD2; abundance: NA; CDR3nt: TGTGCCAGCAGCTTACTAGCGGGGGGGCAAGAGACCCAGTACTTC; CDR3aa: CASSLLAGGQETQYF
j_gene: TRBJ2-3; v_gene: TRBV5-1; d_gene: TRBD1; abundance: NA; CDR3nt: TGCGCCAGCGCAGGACAGGACAGGTCAGATACGCAGTATTTT; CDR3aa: CASAGQDRSDTQYF
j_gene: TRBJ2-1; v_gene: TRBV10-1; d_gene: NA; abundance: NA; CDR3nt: TGCGCCAGCAGTCAGGGATCCTACAATGAGCAGTTCTTC; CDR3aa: CASSQGSYNEQFF
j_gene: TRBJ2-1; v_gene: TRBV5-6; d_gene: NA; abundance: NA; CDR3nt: TGTGCCAGCAGCTTGGACGAGATTATCCGGAATGAGCAGTTCTTC; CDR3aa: CASSLDEIIRNEQFF
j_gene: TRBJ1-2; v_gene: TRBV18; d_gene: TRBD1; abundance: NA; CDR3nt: TGTGCCAGCTCACCGGGACAGACTAACTATGGCTACACCTTC; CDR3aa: CASSPGQTNYGYTF
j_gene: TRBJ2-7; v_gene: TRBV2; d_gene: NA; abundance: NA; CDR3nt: TGTGCCAGCAGGGCCGGGACTGTATACGAGCAGTACTTC; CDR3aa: CASRAGTVYEQYF
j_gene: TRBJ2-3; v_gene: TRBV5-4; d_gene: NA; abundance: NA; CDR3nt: TGTGCCAGCAGCTTGTTGGCGGGGAGTAACACAGATACGCAGTATTTT; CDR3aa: CASSLLAGSNTDTQYF
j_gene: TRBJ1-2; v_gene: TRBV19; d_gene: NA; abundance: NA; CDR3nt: TGTGCCAGTGATTCGGACGGAGGAGGAACTAACTATGGCTACACCTTC; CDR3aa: CASDSDGGGTNYGYTF
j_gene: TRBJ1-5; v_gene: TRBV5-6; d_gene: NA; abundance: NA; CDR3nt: TGTGCCAGCAGCTTGGGCGTGGGGCATCAGCCCCAGCATTTT; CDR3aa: CASSLGVGHQPQHF
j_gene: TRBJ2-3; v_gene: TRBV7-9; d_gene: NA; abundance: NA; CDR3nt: TGTGCCAGCAGCTTAGCGGGAGCCGGAGATACGCAGTATTTT; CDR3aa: CASSLAGAGDTQYF
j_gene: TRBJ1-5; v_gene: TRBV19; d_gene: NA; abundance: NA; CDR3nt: TGTGCCAGTAGTGTCTCGGACAGTTCGGGACAGCCCCAGCATTTT; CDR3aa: CASSVSDSSGQPQHF
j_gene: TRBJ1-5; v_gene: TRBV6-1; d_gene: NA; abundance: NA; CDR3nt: TGTGCCAGCAGTGAAAAGGGGAATCAGCCCCAGCATTTT; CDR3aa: CASSEKGNQPQHF
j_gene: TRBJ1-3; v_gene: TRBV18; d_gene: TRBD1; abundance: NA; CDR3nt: TGTGCCAGCTCACCACCGAACAGGGGGCCTGGAAACACCATATATTTT; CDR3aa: CASSPPNRGPGNTIYF
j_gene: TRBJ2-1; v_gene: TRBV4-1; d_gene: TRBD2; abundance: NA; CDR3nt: TGCGCCAGCAGTAGCACCGCTGCCGGGACTAGCGGTCCTGAGCAGTTCTTC; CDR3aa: CASSSTAAGTSGPEQFF
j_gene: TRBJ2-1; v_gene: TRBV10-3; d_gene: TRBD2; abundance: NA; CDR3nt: TGTGCCATCAGTCCGGACCCTGGAGTAGCGGGCAATGAGCAGTTCTTC; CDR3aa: CAISPDPGVAGNEQFF
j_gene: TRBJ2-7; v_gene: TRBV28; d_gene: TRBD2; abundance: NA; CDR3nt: TGTGCCAGCAGTTGCGATGAGTGGGAGGTGGGTAGCGGGAGTCAGCAGGTAGAGCAGTACTTC; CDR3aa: CASSCDEWEVGSGSQQVEQYF
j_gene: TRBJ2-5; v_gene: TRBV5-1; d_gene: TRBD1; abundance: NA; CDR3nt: TGCGCCAGCAGCTTGGGACAGGGGTTGGAGACCCAGTACTTC; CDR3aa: CASSLGQGLETQYF
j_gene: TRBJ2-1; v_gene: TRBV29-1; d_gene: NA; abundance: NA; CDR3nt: TGCGCCAGCGTTGAAGGAGGGAGTAGTTTTTTTATTTACAATGAGCAGTTCTTC; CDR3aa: CASVEGGSSFFIYNEQFF
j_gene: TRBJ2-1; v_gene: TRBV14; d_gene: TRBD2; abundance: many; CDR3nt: TGTGCCAGCAGCCAAGTGTCCGGGAGGGATGAGCAGTTCTTC; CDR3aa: CASSQVSGRDEQFF
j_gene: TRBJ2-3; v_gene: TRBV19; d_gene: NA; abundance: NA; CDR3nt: TGTGCCAGTAGTATCCCCGGGACATCCTTCACAGATACGCAGTATTTT; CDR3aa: CASSIPGTSFTDTQYF